This T cell receptor beta chain was obtained from a study of CD8 T cells in Susac syndrome. Trimming took 2 bases from V and 8 from J, leaving 13 bases between them. This CDR3 spans 14 amino acids. Germline CDR1 and CDR2: ENHRY and SYGVKD. cDNA came from approximately 0.5 to 1 ug RNA primed by random hexamers. From the immunoSEQ multiplex PCR reads, TCRdb called clonotypes with MiXCR, one entry per CDR3 protein. This sample has hundreds of thousands of distinct CDR3 sequences, with roughly 90% found just once. The J gene is TRBJ2-1, the V gene TRBV10-3; a weak D match, TRBD1 (6 bases). The sample consisted of CD8+ T cells from PBMCs. The sequence derives from a human donor with multiple sclerosis. CDR3 DNA sequence: TGTGCCATCAGTGAGAATACGCCAGGGGATGAGCAGTTCTTC. It codes for CAISENTPGDEQFF.